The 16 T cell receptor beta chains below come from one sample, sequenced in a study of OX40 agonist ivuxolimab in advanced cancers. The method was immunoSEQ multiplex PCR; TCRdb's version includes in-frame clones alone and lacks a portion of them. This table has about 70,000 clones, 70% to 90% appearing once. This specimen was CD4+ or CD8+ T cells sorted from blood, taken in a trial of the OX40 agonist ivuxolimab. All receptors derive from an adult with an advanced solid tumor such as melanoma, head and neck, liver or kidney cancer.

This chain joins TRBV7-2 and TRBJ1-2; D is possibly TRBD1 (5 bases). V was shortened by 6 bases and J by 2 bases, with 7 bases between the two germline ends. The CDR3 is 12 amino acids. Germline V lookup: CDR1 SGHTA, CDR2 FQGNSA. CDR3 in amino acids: CASSTGNYGYTF. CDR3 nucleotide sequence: TGTGCCAGCAGTACAGGCAACTATGGCTACACCTTC.

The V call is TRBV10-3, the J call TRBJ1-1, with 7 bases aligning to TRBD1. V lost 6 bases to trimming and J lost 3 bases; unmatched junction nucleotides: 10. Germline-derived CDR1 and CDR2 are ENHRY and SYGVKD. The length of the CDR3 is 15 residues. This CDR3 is CAIRNSQGQYTEAFF. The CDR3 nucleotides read TGTGCCATCAGAAACTCTCAGGGACAGTACACTGAAGCTTTCTTT.

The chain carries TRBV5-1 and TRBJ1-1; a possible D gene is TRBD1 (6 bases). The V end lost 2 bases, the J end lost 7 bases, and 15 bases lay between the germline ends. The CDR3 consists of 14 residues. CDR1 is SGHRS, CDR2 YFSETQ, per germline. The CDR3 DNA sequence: TGCGCCAGCAGCTTTGACAGGCCAAGAGGTGAAGCTTTCTTT. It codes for CASSFDRPRGEAFF.

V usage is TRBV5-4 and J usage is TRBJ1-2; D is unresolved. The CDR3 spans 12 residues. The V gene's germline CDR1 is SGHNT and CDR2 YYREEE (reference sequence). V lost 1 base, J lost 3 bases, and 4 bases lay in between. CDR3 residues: CASSLSYYGYTF. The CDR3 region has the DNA TGTGCCAGCAGCTTGTCATACTATGGCTACACCTTC. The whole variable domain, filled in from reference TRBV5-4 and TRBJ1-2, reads ETGVTQSPTHLIKTRGQQVTLRCSSQSGHNTVSWYQQALGQGPQFIFQYYREEENGRGNFPPRFSGLQFPNYSSELNVNALELDDSALYLCASSLSYYGYTFGSGTRLTVV.

The CDR3, as DNA: TGTGCCAGCAGCTTACGACTAGCGGGGGACCCACTCTACGAGCAGTACTTC. Protein: CASSLRLAGDPLYEQYF. This chain uses TRBV4-2 with TRBJ2-7, with TRBD2 matching 12 bases. The V gene end was trimmed by 5 bases and the J gene end by 3 bases; junction bases not matched to a gene: 11. The germline gives CDR1 LGHNA, CDR2 YNFKEQ. This CDR3 contains 17 residues.

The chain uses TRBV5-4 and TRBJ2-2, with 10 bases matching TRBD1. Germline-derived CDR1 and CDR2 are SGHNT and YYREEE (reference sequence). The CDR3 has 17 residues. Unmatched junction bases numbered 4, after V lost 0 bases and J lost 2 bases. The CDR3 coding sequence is TGTGCCAGCAGCTTGGCGAGACAGGGGGCTAACACCGGGGAGCTGTTTTTT. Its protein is CASSLARQGANTGELFF.

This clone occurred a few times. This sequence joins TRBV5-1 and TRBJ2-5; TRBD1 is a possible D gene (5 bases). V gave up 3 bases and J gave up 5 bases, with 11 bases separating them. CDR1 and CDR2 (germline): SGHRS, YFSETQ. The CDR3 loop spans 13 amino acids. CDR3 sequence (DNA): TGCGCCAGCAGCTGGGGCACCGCGGAGACCCAGTACTTC. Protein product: CASSWGTAETQYF.

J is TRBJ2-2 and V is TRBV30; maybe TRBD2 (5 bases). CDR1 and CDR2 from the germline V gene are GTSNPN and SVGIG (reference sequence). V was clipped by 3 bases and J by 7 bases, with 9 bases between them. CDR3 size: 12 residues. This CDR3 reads CAWRPGDGELFF. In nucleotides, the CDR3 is TGTGCCTGGAGACCCGGGGACGGGGAGCTGTTTTTT.

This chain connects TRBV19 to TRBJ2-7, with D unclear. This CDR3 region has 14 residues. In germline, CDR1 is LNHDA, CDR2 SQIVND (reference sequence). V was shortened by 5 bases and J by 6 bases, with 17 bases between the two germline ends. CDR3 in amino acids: CASSLTPEMIEQYF. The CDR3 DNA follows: TGTGCCAGTAGTCTTACTCCAGAGATGATCGAGCAGTACTTC.

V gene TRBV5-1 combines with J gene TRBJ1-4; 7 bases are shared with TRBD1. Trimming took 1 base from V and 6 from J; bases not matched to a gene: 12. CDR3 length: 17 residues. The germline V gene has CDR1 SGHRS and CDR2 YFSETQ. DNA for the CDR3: TGCGCCAGCAGCTTGCAGATGACAGGGAATAGTGATGAAAAACTGTTTTTT. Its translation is CASSLQMTGNSDEKLFF.

This CDR3 reads CASSGIGQYF. For the CDR3, the DNA is TGTGCCAGCAGTGGGATCGGGCAGTACTTC. The V call is TRBV28, the J call TRBJ2-7, with D unresolved. The germline V gene encodes CDR1 MDHEN and CDR2 SYDVKM. Trimming stripped 5 bases from V and 9 bases from J, with 8 bases between. This CDR3 contains 10 residues.

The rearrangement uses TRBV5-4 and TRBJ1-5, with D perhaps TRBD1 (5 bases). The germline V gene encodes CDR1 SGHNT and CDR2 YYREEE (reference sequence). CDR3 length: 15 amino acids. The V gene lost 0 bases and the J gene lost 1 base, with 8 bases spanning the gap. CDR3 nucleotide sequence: TGTGCCAGCAGCTTGGGCGGGGGAAGCAATCAGCCCCAGCATTTT. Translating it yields CASSLGGGSNQPQHF.

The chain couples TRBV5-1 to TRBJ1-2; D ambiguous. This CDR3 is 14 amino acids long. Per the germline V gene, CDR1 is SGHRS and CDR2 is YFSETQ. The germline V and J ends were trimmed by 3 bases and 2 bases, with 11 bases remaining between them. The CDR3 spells CASSWGWGNYGYTF. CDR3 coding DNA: TGCGCCAGCAGCTGGGGTTGGGGAAACTATGGCTACACCTTC.

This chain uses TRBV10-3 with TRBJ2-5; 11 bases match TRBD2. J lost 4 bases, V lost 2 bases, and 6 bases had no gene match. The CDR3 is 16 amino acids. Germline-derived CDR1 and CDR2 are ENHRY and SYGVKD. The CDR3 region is CAISEGSSGGIETQYF. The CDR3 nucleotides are TGTGCCATCAGTGAGGGGTCTAGCGGGGGGATAGAGACCCAGTACTTC.

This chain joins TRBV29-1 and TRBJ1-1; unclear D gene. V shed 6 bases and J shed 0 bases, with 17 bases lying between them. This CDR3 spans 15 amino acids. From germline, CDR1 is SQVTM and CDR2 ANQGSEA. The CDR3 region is CSVHPDLLMNTEAFF. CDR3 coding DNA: TGCAGCGTGCACCCAGACCTACTTATGAACACTGAAGCTTTCTTT.

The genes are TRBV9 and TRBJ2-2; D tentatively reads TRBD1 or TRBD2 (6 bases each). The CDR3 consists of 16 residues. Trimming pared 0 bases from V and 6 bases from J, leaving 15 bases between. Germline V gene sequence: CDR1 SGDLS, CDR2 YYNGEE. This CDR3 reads CASSVDLSGGPGELFF. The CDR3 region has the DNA TGTGCCAGCAGCGTAGACCTGTCCGGGGGCCCCGGGGAGCTGTTTTTT. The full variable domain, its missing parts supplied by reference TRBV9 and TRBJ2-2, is DSGVTQTPKHLITATGQRVTLRCSPRSGDLSVYWYQQSLDQGLQFLIQYYNGEERAKGNILERFSAQQFPDLHSELNLSSLELGDSALYFCASSVDLSGGPGELFFGEGSRLTVL.